The source of this T cell receptor (beta chain) is a study of T cell responses to AZD1222 COVID-19 vaccine (dated by TCRdb to the early 2020s). At the level of the whole study: A total of approximately 240 trial participants underwent TCR sequencing, of whom about 210 received two doses of AZD1222 and about 25 received two doses of the MenACWY control vaccine. Trial participants were enrolled by age into subgroups of 18-55, 56-69 and 70-plus years, and about 150, 27 and 61 TCR-sequenced participants, respectively, were included in these subgroups. On the study overall, not on this receptor specifically: Most participants were white British and females outnumbered males, and the authors suggested that clonal diversity may have been underestimated. Reportedly, close to half of the unique spike-specific TCRs recognized epitopes lying outside the regions that are mutated in the B.1.351 and B.1.1.7 variants. In the small 56-69-year group, the increase in depth fell short of significance, most likely because of low power. After two AZD1222 doses, both the breadth and the depth of spike-specific TCRs were significantly higher than at day 0 and than in MenACWY recipients. Because no samples from the day 14 peak response were available, repertoires could be characterized only after the peak T cell response. Conclusions about previously exposed vaccinees were limited because only six AZD1222 recipients were SARS-CoV-2 seropositive at baseline. CD4 TCRs associated with the vaccine covered the entire spike protein, and the dominant responses were in regions 160-218 and 743-854.

The CDR3 regions of human TCRbeta chains were analyzed by immunosequencing. Processing in the source paper ran as follows. TCRs in the repertoires were matched against a reference library of SARS-CoV-2-specific TCRs that had been generated with the MIRA antigen-specificity platform. Breadth meant the fraction of unique TCRs that were SARS-CoV-2-associated, whereas depth meant the fraction of total T cells that were SARS-CoV-2-associated. Using the MIRA data, each spike-specific TCR was assigned both to the spike region to which the TCR was reactive and to a CD4 or CD8 class. Log10-transformed breadth and depth values were compared by one-way ANOVA with Sidak's multiple comparisons tests. TCRdb retrieved this table from immuneACCESS and kept in-frame rearrangements only. Not all clones are present; in checked studies, unresolved V genes account for under half, and no reason is known for the remainder. V and J calls and clone size are given by that table; D and trimming were obtained from the DNA. The table for this sample lists under 140,000 clones; approximately 92% of them were counted only once. The ten largest clonotypes hold about 2.6% of the sample.

According to the study, the label for this sample's time point signals: about 28 days (+/-7) after the second vaccine dose. AZD1222 recipients whose second dose came at about 4 weeks and those whose second dose came at about 12 weeks were combined into one group, since spike-specific TCR depth and breadth did not differ between the two schedules. Samples from vaccinated people were obtained from the UK trials COV001 and COV002, which included a single-blind randomized controlled phase 2/3 trial of AZD1222 (ChAdOx1 nCoV-19) in healthy adults. Trial participant PBMC samples were collected at day 0 and day 28 after the second dose for TCRbeta chain sequencing. As regards this clone: Its antigen is unknown. It has no much larger one-base neighbor in the sample; base qualities were not kept.

The receptor was derived from an adult who received the AZD1222 COVID-19 vaccine. Sequencing used peripheral blood, obtained 28 days after the second AZD1222 dose.

The DNA sequence reads TGTGCCAGCAGCTCAAGGGACAGCTACGAGCAGTACTTC. This translates into CASSSRDSYEQYF. The chain is made from TRBV6-5 and TRBJ2-7, with 7 middle bases fitting TRBD1. V and J are trimmed by 6 bases and 3 bases, and the gene matches miss 5 bases of the junction. The CDR3 sequence holds 13 residues, the cysteine and phenylalanine included. Only the CDR3 region is kept as DNA, spanning 39 bases read in frame from base 1. CDR1 and CDR2 are read off the germline V gene as MNHEY and SVGAGI.